The clone carrying this T cell receptor (beta chain) has a single count. Its antigen is unknown. No patient received treatment before thyroid surgery. V was shortened by 7 bases and J by 2 bases, with 14 bases between the two germline ends. Germline CDR1 reads GTSNPN; CDR2 reads SVGIG (reference sequence). The CDR3 sequence is 13 residues long. These data come from a study of metastatic and nonmetastatic thyroid tumors. Overall study context: For malignant and benign thyroid patients, tumor or nodule tissue and blood were the sources whose repertoires were compared.

Whole-study results and caveats: Benign nodules reportedly had significantly lower TCR beta diversity than malignant thyroid tumors in blood and tumor.

TCRdb re-processed the PCR reads through MiXCR. The sample yields about 27,000 clones, approximately 17% seen once. This rearrangement joins TRBV30 to TRBJ1-1; D is ambiguous. Sequencing used blood. The receptor comes from a male donor with papillary thyroid cancer or a benign thyroid nodule (not recorded which). Some clones in this sample may be carry-over from other donors' samples. As DNA, the CDR3 is TGTGCCTTTACAGCAAGAATTAACACTGAAGCTTTCTTT. This encodes CAFTARINTEAFF.